The 23 T cell receptor beta chains given below trace back to one sample, sequenced in a study of CXCR3-negative and CXCR3-positive naive CD8 T cells. 5' RACE with UMI labels generated the TRB cDNA libraries. For each CDR3 protein, TCRdb gives one entry from its re-call of the 5' RACE reads, without DNA. This table lists approximately 5,800 distinct CDR3 sequences. The sample comprised naive CXCR3- CD8+ T cells from blood. Subset given: CD45RO-CCR7+CD27+CD95- naive CD8+ T cells lacking CXCR3 (TNR3-). Source of these receptors: a human donor in good health. Some clones in this sample may be carry-over from other donors' samples.

The chain recombines TRBV30 with TRBJ2-1; TCRdb's D call of TRBD1 is untestable without DNA. This CDR3 is 13 amino acids long. The germline V gene encodes CDR1 GTSNPN and CDR2 SVGIG (reference sequence). Here the CDR3 reads CAWSGTNRDEQFF.

The rearrangement joins TRBV29-1 to TRBJ2-1. The CDR3 consists of 13 residues. The germline V gene encodes CDR1 SQVTM and CDR2 ANQGSEA. CDR3 sequence: CSSKQSSYNEQFF.

The V call is TRBV7-8, the J call TRBJ1-2; TCRdb indicates TRBD1, and absent DNA this call remains unverified. Germline V CDR1 and CDR2: SGHVS, FQNEAQ. The CDR3 length is 13 residues. CDR3 protein: CASSLGHRNGYTF.

V gene TRBV12-3 or TRBV12-4 combines with J gene TRBJ1-6; the D gene TCRdb calls, TRBD1, cannot be checked with no DNA. This CDR3 region has 15 residues. The CDR3: CASSYGTGYNSPLHF.

According to its frequency, this clonotype is medium-sized. The chain is built from TRBV6-2 or TRBV6-3 and TRBJ2-1; TCRdb outputs TRBD1, but without DNA this stays unchecked. Germline assignment: CDR1 MNHEY and CDR2 SVGEGT. This CDR3 is 17 amino acids long. The chain's CDR3 is CASNDPPGWSSYNEQFF.

According to its frequency, this clonotype is medium-sized (0.01 to 0.1%). This chain uses TRBV5-6 with TRBJ2-7; absent DNA, TCRdb's TRBD1 call cannot be checked. CDR3 size: 14 residues. CDR1 and CDR2 (germline): SGHDT, YYEEEE. CDR3 protein: CASSSRDRTYEQYF. The whole variable domain, remainder taken from reference TRBV5-6 and TRBJ2-7, is DAGVTQSPTHLIKTRGQQVTLRCSPKSGHDTVSWYQQALGQGPQFIFQYYEEEERQRGNFPDRFSGHQFPNYSSELNVNALLLGDSALYLCASSSRDRTYEQYFGPGTRLTVT.

This clonotype counts as medium-sized by frequency. The chain is built from TRBV27 and TRBJ1-1. CDR3 length: 13 amino acids. Per the germline V gene, CDR1 is MNHEY and CDR2 is SMNVEV (reference sequence). Here the CDR3 reads CASSLAMNTEAFF.

Its frequency marks this clonotype as medium-sized (0.01 to 0.1%). This sequence joins TRBV7-9 and TRBJ2-3; TCRdb's D call, TRBD1, is unchecked because there is no DNA. Germline CDR1 is SEHNR and CDR2 is FQNEAQ (reference sequence). The CDR3 is 14 amino acids. The CDR3 loop is CASMDRVLTDTQYF.

The chain employs TRBV3-1 and TRBJ2-5. CDR1 and CDR2 (germline): LGHDT, YNNKEL (reference sequence). The CDR3 is 15 amino acids. The CDR3 here is CASSQIRLSQETQYF.

This clonotype is deemed large (0.1 to 1%) by its frequency. The J gene is TRBJ1-2, the V gene TRBV10-3. From germline, CDR1 is ENHRY and CDR2 SYGVKD. The CDR3 runs 17 residues. The CDR3 sequence is CAISESTRDSSRGGYTF.

V usage is TRBV15 and J usage is TRBJ1-1; with no DNA, the TCRdb D assignment of TRBD1 cannot be verified. The CDR3 sequence is 14 residues long. From germline, CDR1 is LNHNV and CDR2 YYDKDF (reference sequence). CDR3 loop: CATQLNMGKPEAFF.

The chain recombines TRBV29-1 with TRBJ1-1. The CDR3 is made up of 12 amino acids. Germline V gene sequence: CDR1 SQVTM, CDR2 ANQGSEA. Here the CDR3 reads CSVEEEAAEAFF.

According to its frequency, this clonotype is medium-sized. The V and J genes are TRBV6-5 and TRBJ2-1; TCRdb's assignment of TRBD1 cannot be checked, as there is no DNA. The V gene's germline CDR1 is MNHEY and CDR2 SVGAGI. This CDR3 has 16 amino acids. The CDR3 loop reads CASSSSGGRAYNEQFF.

According to its frequency, this clonotype is medium-sized. The J gene is TRBJ2-5, the V gene TRBV29-1. The CDR3 length is 12 residues. Germline values: CDR1 SQVTM, CDR2 ANQGSEA. CDR3 protein: CSVEGRKETQYF. Supplemented by reference TRBV29-1 and TRBJ2-5, the full variable domain reads SAVISQKPSRDICQRGTSLTIQCQVDSQVTMMFWYRQQPGQSLTLIATANQGSEATYESGFVIDKFPISRPNLTFSTLTVSNMSPEDSSIYLCSVEGRKETQYFGPGTRLLVL.

The chain has TRBV11-1 and TRBJ2-3; no DNA is available, so the TRBD1 call from TCRdb remains unchecked. The CDR3 consists of 15 residues. Per the germline V gene, CDR1 is SGHAT and CDR2 is FQDESV (reference sequence). The CDR3 sequence: CASRTGTPSTDTQYF.

This chain joins TRBV6-5 and TRBJ1-1; TCRdb gives TRBD1 as the D gene, but with no DNA this cannot be confirmed. This CDR3 contains 12 residues. The germline gives CDR1 MNHEY, CDR2 SVGAGI. This CDR3 is CASSLGGAEAFF.

V gene TRBV29-1 combines with J gene TRBJ2-2; TCRdb's D call, TRBD1, is unchecked because there is no DNA. The CDR3 has 14 residues. The germline V gene has CDR1 SQVTM and CDR2 ANQGSEA. CDR3 residues: CSGTGDANTGELFF.

The genes are TRBV10-3 and TRBJ2-1; the D call from TCRdb, TRBD2, cannot be confirmed without DNA. The CDR3 extends over 17 amino acids. Germline V gives CDR1 ENHRY, CDR2 SYGVKD. CDR3 sequence reads: CAISDSSGTQYRGEQFF.

By frequency, this clonotype registers medium-sized. The J gene is TRBJ2-1, the V gene TRBV9; TCRdb names TRBD1, which stays unverified in the absence of DNA. Germline V CDR1 and CDR2: SGDLS, YYNGEE. The CDR3 has 17 residues. The CDR3 loop reads CASSALDRPNSYNEQFF.

CDR3 sequence reads: CSVETGTGGYEQYF. This rearrangement joins TRBV29-1 to TRBJ2-7; TCRdb proposes TRBD1, but this gene call is untestable without DNA. The CDR3 length is 14 residues. CDR1 SQVTM and CDR2 ANQGSEA come from the germline V gene.

This clonotype ranks as medium-sized in terms of frequency. The rearrangement joins TRBV7-9 to TRBJ1-6; lacking DNA, the TRBD1 call made by TCRdb goes unchecked. Per germline, CDR1 SEHNR and CDR2 FQNEAQ (reference sequence). The CDR3 loop spans 15 amino acids. The CDR3: CASSRGGQGNSPLHF.

The V gene is TRBV2, the J gene TRBJ1-1; there is no DNA to check the TCRdb D call of TRBD1. The CDR3 spans 15 residues. Germline V gives CDR1 SNHLY, CDR2 FYNNEI. The CDR3 is CANPETERGNTEAFF.

The rearrangement uses TRBV2 and TRBJ2-1; there is no DNA to check the TCRdb D call of TRBD2. The CDR3 is 13 amino acids. The germline gives CDR1 SNHLY, CDR2 FYNNEI. Here the CDR3 reads CASRLAGYNEQFF.